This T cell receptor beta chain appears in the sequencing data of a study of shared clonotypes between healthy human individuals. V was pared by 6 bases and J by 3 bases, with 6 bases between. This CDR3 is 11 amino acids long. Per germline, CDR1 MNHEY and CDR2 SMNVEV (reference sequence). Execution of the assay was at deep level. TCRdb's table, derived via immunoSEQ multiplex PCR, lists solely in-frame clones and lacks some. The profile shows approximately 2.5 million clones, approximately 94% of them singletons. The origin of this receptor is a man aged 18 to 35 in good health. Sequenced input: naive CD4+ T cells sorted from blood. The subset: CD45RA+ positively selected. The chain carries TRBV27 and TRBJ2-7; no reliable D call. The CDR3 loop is CASRSGYEQYF. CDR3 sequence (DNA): TGTGCCAGCAGGTCAGGCTACGAGCAGTACTTC.